Below are 21 T cell receptor beta chains sequenced from a single sample in a study of T cell responses to AZD1222 COVID-19 vaccine. TCRdb's copy holds only in-frame clones and misses some; the assay was immunoSEQ multiplex PCR. The data hold around 50,000 clones, with approximately 86% observed a single time. The specimen was peripheral blood, collected 28 days after the second AZD1222 dose. The receptor source for this set is an adult who received the AZD1222 COVID-19 vaccine.

The chain uses TRBV12-3 or TRBV12-4 and TRBJ1-6; D gene ambiguous. V shed 4 bases and J shed 7 bases, with 5 bases lying between them. This CDR3 spans 12 amino acids. CDR3 protein: CASSYANSPLHF. Here the CDR3 DNA reads TGTGCCAGCAGTTATGCCAATTCACCCCTCCACTTT.

The J gene is TRBJ1-4, the V gene TRBV27; no clear D. The CDR3 covers 14 residues. The V gene's germline CDR1 is MNHEY and CDR2 SMNVEV (reference sequence). Trimming shortened V by 1 base and J by 5 bases, and 8 bases separated the two germline ends. The CDR3 nucleotides are TGTGCCAGCAGTTTATGGGCGGTGAATGAAAAACTGTTTTTT. This encodes CASSLWAVNEKLFF.

This chain links TRBV7-9 with TRBJ1-1; TRBD1 aligns across 7 bases. V was pared by 2 bases and J by 11 bases, with 8 bases of the junction left unmatched. In germline, CDR1 is SEHNR, CDR2 FQNEAQ (reference sequence). This CDR3 spans 13 amino acids. The chain's CDR3 is CASSLNPQGTAFF. The CDR3 nucleotides are TGTGCCAGCAGCTTAAATCCACAGGGGACTGCTTTCTTT.

The V gene is TRBV7-9, the J gene TRBJ1-2; no definite D call. The CDR3 totals 13 residues. V was shortened by 1 base and J by 8 bases, with 11 bases between the two germline ends. CDR1 and CDR2 (germline): SEHNR, FQNEAQ (reference sequence). CDR3 in amino acids: CASSLDDGGGYTF. In DNA form, the CDR3 reads TGTGCCAGCAGCTTAGACGACGGAGGAGGCTACACCTTC. Together with reference TRBV7-9 and TRBJ1-2, the CDR3 gives the full variable domain: DTGVSQNPRHKITKRGQNVTFRCDPISEHNRLYWYRQTLGQGPEFLTYFQNEAQLEKSRLLSDRFSAERPKGSFSTLEIQRTEQGDSAMYLCASSLDDGGGYTFGSGTRLTVV.

The chain has TRBV27 and TRBJ2-3; 7 bases match TRBD2. The CDR3 has 18 residues. With V trimmed by 5 bases and J by 1 base, 15 bases remained unmatched. In germline, CDR1 is MNHEY, CDR2 SMNVEV (reference sequence). CDR3 bases: TGTGCCAGCAGTCTCTACTTCCCCGGGAGGTCTCGCACAGATACGCAGTATTTT. It codes for CASSLYFPGRSRTDTQYF.

As concerns this clone: One end of the junction is discordant with germline, which a read error may explain. The genes are TRBV29-1 and TRBJ2-3; TRBD1 might be the D (6 bases). The CDR3 totals 14 residues. Germline V lookup: CDR1 SQVTM, CDR2 ANQGSEA. The CDR3 coding sequence is TGCAGCGTTAAAGACAGGCTCATTACAGATACGCAGTATTTT. Amino acids: CSVKDRLITDTQYF.

V gene TRBV18 combines with J gene TRBJ1-5; D not resolved. The CDR3 length is 15 residues. Trimming took off 4 bases at V and 3 bases at J, with 13 bases between the two ends. Germline values: CDR1 KGHSH, CDR2 LQKENI. In DNA, the CDR3 is TGTGCCAGCTCACTAGCATTAAGGGACAATCAGCCCCAGCATTTT. Translated, it gives CASSLALRDNQPQHF.

The chain employs TRBV11-3 and TRBJ1-1, with TRBD1 matching 7 bases. Germline trimming cut 5 bases from V and 4 bases from J; bases unmatched to any gene: 10. Germline lookup yields CDR1 SGHNT and CDR2 YENEEA. The CDR3 spans 15 residues. In DNA form, the CDR3 reads TGTGCCAGCAGCACACCCCCGACAGGGATCACTGAAGCTTTCTTT. It is translated as CASSTPPTGITEAFF. Supplemented by reference TRBV11-3 and TRBJ1-1, the full variable domain reads EAGVVQSPRYKIIEKKQPVAFWCNPISGHNTLYWYLQNLGQGPELLIRYENEEAVDDSQLPKDRFSAERLKGVDSTLKIQPAELGDSAVYLCASSTPPTGITEAFFGQGTRLTVV.

This chain joins TRBV11-2 and TRBJ2-7; 7 bases match TRBD1. The trim removed 6 bases at V and 3 bases at J, leaving 14 bases unmatched. From germline, CDR1 is SGHAT and CDR2 FQNNGV. The CDR3 is 16 residues long. The CDR3 DNA sequence: TGTGCCAGCAGTTGGGGGACAGACGGAAGCCGCTACGAGCAGTACTTC. It is translated as CASSWGTDGSRYEQYF.

The chain uses TRBV11-2 and TRBJ1-4; possibly TRBD1 for D (5 bases). Germline CDR1 reads SGHAT; CDR2 reads FQNNGV. The CDR3 covers 14 residues. V was shortened by 1 base and J by 6 bases, with 9 bases between the two germline ends. CDR3 bases: TGTGCCAGCAGCTTAGGGACGGGGGATGAAAAACTGTTTTTT. The encoded protein is CASSLGTGDEKLFF.

This sequence joins TRBV7-9 and TRBJ1-2; unclear D gene. This CDR3 is built from 13 residues. The germline V gene encodes CDR1 SEHNR and CDR2 FQNEAQ (reference sequence). Trimming took 5 bases from V and 2 from J, leaving 9 bases between them. The CDR3 reads CASSADGNYGYTF. Here the CDR3 DNA reads TGTGCCAGCAGCGCGGACGGGAACTATGGCTACACCTTC.

There are a few counts of this clone. This chain uses TRBV7-9 with TRBJ1-1; D ambiguous. V shed 1 base and J shed 1 base, with 10 bases lying between them. This CDR3 is built from 15 residues. Germline values: CDR1 SEHNR, CDR2 FQNEAQ (reference sequence). This CDR3 reads CASSLDSRTNTEAFF. The CDR3 nucleotides read TGTGCCAGCAGCTTAGATTCCAGGACGAACACTGAAGCTTTCTTT. Full variable domain (remainder filled in from reference TRBV7-9 and TRBJ1-1): DTGVSQNPRHKITKRGQNVTFRCDPISEHNRLYWYRQTLGQGPEFLTYFQNEAQLEKSRLLSDRFSAERPKGSFSTLEIQRTEQGDSAMYLCASSLDSRTNTEAFFGQGTRLTVV.

The chain has TRBV28 and TRBJ2-1, with D tentatively TRBD2 (5 bases). Trimming took 2 bases from V and 10 from J, leaving 12 bases between them. The CDR3 is 13 residues long. Germline V CDR1 and CDR2: MDHEN, SYDVKM. CDR3 sequence: CASSLRVAREQFF. CDR3 DNA sequence: TGTGCCAGCAGTTTAAGGGTAGCGAGGGAGCAGTTCTTC.

The chain recombines TRBV7-3 with TRBJ1-1; 8 bases line up with TRBD1. CDR3 size: 14 residues. CDR1 SGHTA and CDR2 FQGTGA come from the germline V gene. Trimming removed 5 bases from V and 3 bases from J; junction bases left unmatched: 5. CDR3 region: CASSLQQGDTEAFF. As DNA, the CDR3 is TGTGCCAGCAGCCTACAACAGGGGGACACTGAAGCTTTCTTT.

The J gene is TRBJ1-6, the V gene TRBV9, with a weak D call TRBD1 (5 bases). The CDR3 has 16 amino acids. The germline V gene has CDR1 SGDLS and CDR2 YYNGEE. The V end was cut by 3 bases, the J end by 8 bases, with 18 bases between. The CDR3 DNA follows: TGTGCCAGCAGCGGGGGGACCGGCACAGGCGATTCACCCCTCCACTTT. Protein: CASSGGTGTGDSPLHF.

The chain uses TRBV5-1 and TRBJ2-7, with D possibly matching TRBD1 (6 bases). The length of the CDR3 is 15 residues. The germline V gene encodes CDR1 SGHRS and CDR2 YFSETQ. Trimming shortened V by 9 bases and J by 2 bases, and 21 bases separated the two germline ends. This CDR3 reads CANGQRRETTYEQYF. The CDR3 bases are TGCGCCAACGGACAGCGGAGAGAGACTACCTACGAGCAGTACTTC.

The V call is TRBV12-3 or TRBV12-4, the J call TRBJ2-7, with a possible D match to TRBD1 (5 bases). The CDR3 length is 13 residues. Trimming cost V 5 bases and J 5 bases, with 13 bases left between them. The CDR3 DNA reads TGTGCCAGCAGTAAGGGTCAGGGCAACGAGCAGTACTTC. It encodes CASSKGQGNEQYF.

The chain is built from TRBV27 and TRBJ1-1; unclear D gene. V was trimmed by 5 bases and J by 1 base, leaving 8 bases between them. CDR3 length equals 13 residues. Germline CDR1 MNHEY, CDR2 SMNVEV (reference sequence). CDR3 region: CASSLMTNTEAFF. The CDR3 DNA sequence: TGTGCCAGCAGTCTCATGACGAACACTGAAGCTTTCTTT.

This chain connects TRBV5-1 to TRBJ2-1, with a weak D call TRBD1 (5 bases). From germline, CDR1 is SGHRS and CDR2 YFSETQ. The CDR3 consists of 15 residues. V was cut by 1 base and J by 5 bases, with 13 bases left in between. The CDR3 DNA reads as TGCGCCAGCAGCTTGAGTGGGGCCCCTCACAATGAGCAGTTCTTC. Translation gives CASSLSGAPHNEQFF. Complete variable domain (other parts from reference TRBV5-1 and TRBJ2-1): KAGVTQTPRYLIKTRGQQVTLSCSPISGHRSVSWYQQTPGQGLQFLFEYFSETQRNKGNFPGRFSGRQFSNSRSEMNVSTLELGDSALYLCASSLSGAPHNEQFFGPGTRLTVL.

This chain connects TRBV18 to TRBJ1-2, with 7 bases fitting TRBD1. CDR3 length: 16 amino acids. V lost 4 bases and J lost 4; bases outside the gene matches: 12. Germline CDR1 is KGHSH and CDR2 is LQKENI. The CDR3 DNA follows: TGTGCCAGCTCACTCACGGAGGGGGCGCAGGCCTATGGCTACACCTTC. Protein sequence: CASSLTEGAQAYGYTF.

The chain joins TRBV27 to TRBJ1-1, with 10 bases that match TRBD1. The CDR3 runs to 17 residues. With V trimmed by 5 bases and J by 5 bases, 14 bases remained unmatched. Germline values: CDR1 MNHEY, CDR2 SMNVEV (reference sequence). CDR3 in amino acids: CASSAKGQGRISTEAFF. The CDR3 nucleotides read TGTGCCAGCAGTGCGAAGGGACAGGGGAGGATAAGTACTGAAGCTTTCTTT.